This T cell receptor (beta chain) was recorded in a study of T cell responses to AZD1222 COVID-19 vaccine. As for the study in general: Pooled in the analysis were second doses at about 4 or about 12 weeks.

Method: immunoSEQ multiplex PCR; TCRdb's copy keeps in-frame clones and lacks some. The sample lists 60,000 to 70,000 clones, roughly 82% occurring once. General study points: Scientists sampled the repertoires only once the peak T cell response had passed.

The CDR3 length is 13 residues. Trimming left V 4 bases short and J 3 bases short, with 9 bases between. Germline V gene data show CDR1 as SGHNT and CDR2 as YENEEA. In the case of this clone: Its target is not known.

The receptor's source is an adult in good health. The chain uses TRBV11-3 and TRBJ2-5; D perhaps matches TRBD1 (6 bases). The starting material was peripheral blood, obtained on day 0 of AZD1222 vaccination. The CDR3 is CASSSRQEETQYF. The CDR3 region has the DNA TGTGCCAGCAGCTCTAGACAGGAAGAGACCCAGTACTTC. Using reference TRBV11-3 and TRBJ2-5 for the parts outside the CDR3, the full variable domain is EAGVVQSPRYKIIEKKQPVAFWCNPISGHNTLYWYLQNLGQGPELLIRYENEEAVDDSQLPKDRFSAERLKGVDSTLKIQPAELGDSAVYLCASSSRQEETQYFGPGTRLLVL.